Listed below are T cell receptor beta chains from one sample, sequenced in a study of T cells in narcolepsy. The protocol was immunoSEQ multiplex PCR, while the TCRdb copy is restricted to in-frame clones and leaves out a portion. The sample has about 25,000 clones, around 85% seen once. Source material: CD45RA- memory CD4+ T cells from PBMCs. These receptors all come from a human donor with narcolepsy. The conserved cysteine and the conserved F or W are not part of the CDR3 here.

>TRBV11-3|TRBJ2-6
ASNRFLCTNVLT
>TRBV6-4|TRBJ2-2
ASSEQGGNTGELF
>TRBV19|TRBJ2-1
ASSPDPPRESEQF
>TRBV5-4|TRBJ1-2
ASSSTGAYGYT
>TRBV6-5|TRBJ1-6
ASSNRANSPLH
>TRBV5-6|TRBJ1-6
ASSLRRRGLQANSPLH
>TRBV11-3|TRBJ2-3
ASSPGLAVSTDTQY
>TRBV6-5|TRBJ1-5
ASRDRFNQPQH
>TRBV7-9|TRBJ2-5
ASSLDLRASGGQETQY
>TRBV28|TRBJ1-2
ASRGSGALTNYGYT
>TRBV30|TRBJ2-7
AWSRWAESYEQY
>TRBV5-4|TRBJ2-1
ASSLTGANEQF
>TRBV7-2|TRBJ1-1
ASSPGTAGTEAF
>TRBV6-1|TRBJ2-7
AIAKGGTYEQY
>TRBV11-2|TRBJ2-3
ASSLDLEFYDTQY